This T cell receptor beta chain stems from a study of control samples from healthy donors and cancer patients. Some clones are missing from TCRdb's copy, which holds only in-frame ones; the method was immunoSEQ multiplex PCR. Here the sample spans about 160,000 clones, over 85% being singletons. The CDR3 covers 15 residues. The V gene lost 5 bases and the J gene lost 0 bases, with 14 bases spanning the gap. The germline CDR1 and CDR2 sequences are SGHAT and FQNNGV. Sequencing was done on a sample of blood. This chain joins TRBV11-2 and TRBJ2-7; no clear D gene. This TCR was sampled from a woman in her thirties or forties in good health. The DNA for the CDR3 is TGTGCCAGCAGCGCTCGGACGTCTAGCTCCTACGAGCAGTACTTC. Translated, it gives CASSARTSSSYEQYF. The complete variable domain, with remaining parts taken from reference TRBV11-2 and TRBJ2-7, reads EAGVAQSPRYKIIEKRQSVAFWCNPISGHATLYWYQQILGQGPKLLIQFQNNGVVDDSQLPKDRFSAERLKGVDSTLKIQPAKLEDSAVYLCASSARTSSSYEQYFGPGTRLTVT.